The next 5 T cell receptor beta chains were all read from a single sample in a study of T cells in Graves' hyperthyroidism and ophthalmopathy. Amplification of TCR beta CDR3 regions was performed using RNA transcripts as template. First-round RT-PCR with HTBI primers amplified the TCR CDR3 region. TCRdb analysed the multiplex PCR reads with MiXCR anew, one entry per CDR3 protein. Counted here are 250,000 to 300,000 distinct CDR3 sequences, roughly 19% occurring once; the ten biggest clones make up 39%. Material: blood. The receptors were gathered from a man aged 50 to 60 with Graves' ophthalmopathy.

This clonotype occurred many times. This chain uses TRBV7-8 with TRBJ1-1; D gene unclear. In germline, CDR1 is SGHVS, CDR2 FQNEAQ. V dropped 3 bases and J dropped 7 bases, with 24 bases sitting between them. CDR3 length: 17 residues. For the CDR3, the DNA is TGTGCCAGCAGCTTCCCCAGAGATTTCATGGACCGCATTGAAGCTTTCTTT. It encodes CASSFPRDFMDRIEAFF. The variable domain in full, with the rest retrieved from reference TRBV7-8 and TRBJ1-1, is GAGVSQSPRYKVAKRGQDVALRCDPISGHVSLFWYQQALGQGPEFLTYFQNEAQLDKSGLPSDRFFAERPEGSVSTLKIQRTQQEDSAVYLCASSFPRDFMDRIEAFFGQGTRLTVV.

In this sample, this clonotype turned up many times. This chain joins TRBV20-1 and TRBJ1-1; D remains unclear. In germline, CDR1 is DFQATT, CDR2 SNEGSKA (reference sequence). CDR3 length: 14 amino acids. V dropped 0 bases and J dropped 3 bases, with 11 bases sitting between them. CDR3 sequence: CSARDQKGYTEAFF. For the CDR3, the DNA is TGCAGTGCTAGAGATCAGAAAGGCTACACTGAAGCTTTCTTT.

The chain uses TRBV19 and TRBJ1-1; TRBD1 might be the D (6 bases). The CDR3 is 15 residues long. CDR1 LNHDA and CDR2 SQIVND come from the germline V gene (reference sequence). V was trimmed by 3 bases and J by 1 base, leaving 12 bases between them. The chain's CDR3 is CASSITGFSNTEAFF. DNA for the CDR3: TGTGCCAGTAGTATTACAGGGTTTTCGAACACTGAAGCTTTCTTT.

This chain joins TRBV19 and TRBJ1-2, with unresolved D. CDR1 is LNHDA and CDR2 is SQIVND in the germline V gene (reference sequence). The CDR3 extends over 14 amino acids. Trimming cost V 10 bases and J 4 bases, with 19 bases left between them. The CDR3 region is CATANVEGLYGYTF. The CDR3 bases are TGTGCCACCGCAAACGTAGAAGGCCTCTATGGCTACACCTTC.

This clonotype was observed at least ten times. V is TRBV7-3 and J is TRBJ2-1; D gene ambiguous. CDR1 SGHTA and CDR2 FQGTGA come from the germline V gene. This CDR3 contains 12 residues. V gave up 2 bases and J gave up 14 bases, with 13 bases separating them. This CDR3 reads CASSLYPRTEFF. The CDR3 coding sequence is TGTGCCAGCAGCTTATACCCGAGGACGGAGTTCTTC.